The 14 T cell receptor beta chains given below trace back to one sample, sequenced in a study of T cell responses to AZD1222 COVID-19 vaccine. Libraries were prepared by immunoSEQ multiplex PCR; TCRdb keeps only in-frame clonotypes and omits some of them. The sample consists of about 100,000 clones, approximately 87% of them appearing once. Sequenced here: peripheral blood, sampled on day 0 of AZD1222 vaccination. The receptors derive from an adult in good health.

V is TRBV25-1 and J is TRBJ2-3; D is possibly TRBD2 (6 bases). The germline V gene encodes CDR1 MGHDK and CDR2 SYGVNS. Trimming left V 5 bases short and J 2 bases short, with 14 bases between. CDR3 length: 15 residues. Here the CDR3 reads CASSRVSGVTDTQYF. The DNA for the CDR3 is TGTGCCAGCAGTCGGGTTTCGGGGGTCACAGATACGCAGTATTTT.

This rearrangement joins TRBV9 to TRBJ1-4; no clear D gene. Germline CDR1 and CDR2: SGDLS and YYNGEE. The CDR3 totals 14 residues. V lost 0 bases, J lost 7 bases, and 10 bases lay in between. This CDR3 reads CASSVAPTSEKLFF. The CDR3 DNA sequence: TGTGCCAGCAGCGTAGCCCCTACGAGTGAAAAACTGTTTTTT.

The chain is built from TRBV5-6 and TRBJ1-2; D is possibly TRBD1 (5 bases). V was trimmed by 0 bases and J by 2 bases, leaving 14 bases between them. This CDR3 has 16 residues. Germline V gene data show CDR1 as SGHDT and CDR2 as YYEEEE. This chain's CDR3 is CASSLEGLQINYGYTF. Here the CDR3 DNA reads TGTGCCAGCAGCTTGGAGGGGTTACAAATCAACTATGGCTACACCTTC.

The rearrangement joins TRBV7-2 to TRBJ2-1; tentatively, D is TRBD2 (5 bases). Germline CDR1 reads SGHTA; CDR2 reads FQGNSA. The CDR3 sequence is 15 residues long. Trimming removed 9 bases at V and 0 bases at J, with 15 bases between. The DNA of the CDR3 is TGTGCCAGTGCGCAGGCGGGCTACTCCTACAATGAGCAGTTCTTC. The encoded protein is CASAQAGYSYNEQFF.

The CDR3 reads CASSLVSVSNQPQHF. DNA for the CDR3: TGTGCCAGCAGCTTAGTTTCAGTTAGCAATCAGCCCCAGCATTTT. The rearrangement uses TRBV7-2 and TRBJ1-5; unclear D gene. Trimming shortened V by 1 base and J by 0 bases, and 7 bases separated the two germline ends. The length of the CDR3 is 15 residues. Germline values: CDR1 SGHTA, CDR2 FQGNSA.

A single count supports this clone. The chain has TRBV5-4 and TRBJ2-1, with TRBD1 identical over 7 bases. The CDR3 is 13 amino acids. Per the germline V gene, CDR1 is SGHNT and CDR2 is YYREEE (reference sequence). Germline trimming cut 6 bases from V and 9 bases from J; bases unmatched to any gene: 9. The CDR3 loop reads CASKWTAGGEQFF. CDR3 coding DNA: TGTGCCAGCAAGTGGACAGCAGGGGGTGAGCAGTTCTTC.

V is TRBV6-5 and J is TRBJ2-3; D perhaps matches TRBD2 (7 bases). The CDR3 is 14 amino acids. Trimming pared 7 bases from V and 1 base from J, leaving 12 bases between. From germline, CDR1 is MNHEY and CDR2 SVGAGI. DNA for the CDR3: TGTGCCAGCAAGGCGGGGGCGGGCACAGATACGCAGTATTTT. Protein: CASKAGAGTDTQYF.

The rearrangement joins TRBV5-1 to TRBJ2-1; 10 nucleotides match TRBD2. V shed 3 bases and J 4 bases; nucleotides not matched to a gene: 7. CDR1 is SGHRS and CDR2 is YFSETQ in the germline V gene. CDR3 length equals 16 residues. CDR3 sequence (DNA): TGCGCCAGCAGCTCGAAGGTAGCGGGAGGATACAATGAGCAGTTCTTC. Translation gives CASSSKVAGGYNEQFF.

The CDR3 here is CASSLVGGPNEQFF. CDR3 bases: TGCGCCAGCAGCTTGGTTGGGGGGCCCAATGAGCAGTTCTTC. J is TRBJ2-1 and V is TRBV5-1; D possibly matches TRBD1 or TRBD2 (6 bases each). The CDR3 loop spans 14 amino acids. Trimming removed 0 bases from V and 6 bases from J, with 10 bases in between. Germline V CDR1 and CDR2: SGHRS, YFSETQ.

J is TRBJ2-1 and V is TRBV4-1; 12 positions agree with TRBD2. With 1 base clipped from V and 4 bases from J, the junction kept 5 bases outside the gene matches. Germline V gene sequence: CDR1 MGHRA, CDR2 YSYEKL. This CDR3 is built from 17 residues. In DNA form, the CDR3 reads TGCGCCAGCAGCCAAGTCGCTAGCGGGGGGGTTTACAATGAGCAGTTCTTC. Protein: CASSQVASGGVYNEQFF.

The chain employs TRBV6-4 and TRBJ2-7, with 7 positions matching TRBD1. The V gene end was trimmed by 2 bases and the J gene end by 5 bases; junction bases not matched to a gene: 6. The CDR3 extends over 14 amino acids. In germline, CDR1 is MRHNA, CDR2 SNTAGT. CDR3 protein: CASSDNRGQNEQYF. DNA for the CDR3: TGTGCCAGCAGTGACAACAGGGGCCAGAACGAGCAGTACTTC.

A note on this clone: Distinct nucleotide sequences in the sample also encode this CDR3. This chain joins TRBV5-6 and TRBJ1-1; D is uncertain. CDR3 length: 11 amino acids. Germline assignment: CDR1 SGHDT and CDR2 YYEEEE. Deletions cut 3 bases from V and 8 bases from J, with 8 bases between. CDR3 region: CASSSQYEAFF. DNA of the CDR3: TGTGCCAGCAGCTCTCAGTACGAAGCTTTCTTT.

The rearrangement joins TRBV19 to TRBJ2-1, with a tentative D call TRBD2 (7 bases). CDR1 is LNHDA and CDR2 is SQIVND in the germline V gene (reference sequence). The germline V and J ends were trimmed by 7 bases and 6 bases, with 16 bases remaining between them. The CDR3 spans 14 residues. CDR3 in DNA: TGTGCCAGTAACCGGGGGGCCCAGGGCAATGAGCAGTTCTTC. Translation: CASNRGAQGNEQFF.

The chain has TRBV6-2 or TRBV6-3 and TRBJ1-1; TRBD1 is a possible D gene (6 bases). The CDR3 is made up of 15 amino acids. Trimming left V 4 bases short and J 4 bases short, with 16 bases between. CDR1 and CDR2 (germline): MNHEY, SVGEGT. CDR3 nucleotides: TGTGCCAGCAGTTTGGGGGGCACGATCGGCACTGAAGCTTTCTTT. As protein: CASSLGGTIGTEAFF.